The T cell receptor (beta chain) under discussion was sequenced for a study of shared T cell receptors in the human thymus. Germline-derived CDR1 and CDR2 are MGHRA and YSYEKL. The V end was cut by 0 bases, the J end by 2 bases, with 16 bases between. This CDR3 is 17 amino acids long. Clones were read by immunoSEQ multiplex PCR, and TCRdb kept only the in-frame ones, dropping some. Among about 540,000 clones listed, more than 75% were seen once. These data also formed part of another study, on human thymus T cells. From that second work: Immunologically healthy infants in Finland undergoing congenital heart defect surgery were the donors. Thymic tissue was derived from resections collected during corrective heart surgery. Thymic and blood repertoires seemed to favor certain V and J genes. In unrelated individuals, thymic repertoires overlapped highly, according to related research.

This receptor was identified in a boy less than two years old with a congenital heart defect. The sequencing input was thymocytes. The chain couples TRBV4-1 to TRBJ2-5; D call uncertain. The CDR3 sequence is CASSQEEGDGWQETQYF. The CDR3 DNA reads TGCGCCAGCAGCCAAGAAGAAGGAGATGGTTGGCAAGAGACCCAGTACTTC.